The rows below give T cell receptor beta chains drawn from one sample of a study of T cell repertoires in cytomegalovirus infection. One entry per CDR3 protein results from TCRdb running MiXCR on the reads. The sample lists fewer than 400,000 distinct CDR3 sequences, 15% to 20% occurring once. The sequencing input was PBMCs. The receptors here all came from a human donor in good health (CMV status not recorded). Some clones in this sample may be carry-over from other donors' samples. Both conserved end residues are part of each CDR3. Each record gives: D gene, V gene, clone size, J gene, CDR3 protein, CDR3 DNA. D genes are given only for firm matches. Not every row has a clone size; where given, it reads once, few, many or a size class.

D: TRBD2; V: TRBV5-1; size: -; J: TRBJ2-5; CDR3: CASSGRLAGDETQYF; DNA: TGCGCCAGCAGCGGGAGACTAGCGGGAGACGAGACCCAGTACTTC
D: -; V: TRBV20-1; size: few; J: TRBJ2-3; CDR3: CSAITGKTPSDTQYF; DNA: TGCAGTGCAATTACCGGGAAAACGCCCTCAGATACGCAGTATTTT
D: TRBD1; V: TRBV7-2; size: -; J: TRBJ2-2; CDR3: CASSPRTGGGGELFF; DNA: TGTGCCAGCAGCCCTAGGACAGGGGGTGGCGGGGAGCTGTTTTTT
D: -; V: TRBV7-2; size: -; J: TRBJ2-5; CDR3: CASSPWPSETLEYF; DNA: TGTGCCAGCAGCCCTTGGCCTAGCGAGACCCTTGAGTACTTC
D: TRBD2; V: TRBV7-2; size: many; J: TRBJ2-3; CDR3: CASSQLAGGYVDTQYF; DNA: TGTGCCAGCAGCCAATTAGCGGGGGGTTATGTAGATACGCAGTATTTT
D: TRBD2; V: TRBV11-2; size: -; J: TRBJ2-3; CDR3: CASSLNGGSAVDTQYF; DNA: TGTGCCAGCAGCTTAAATGGCGGGAGCGCGGTAGATACGCAGTATTTT
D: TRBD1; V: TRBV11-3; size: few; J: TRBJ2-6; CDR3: CASSPGQGIRSSGANVLTF; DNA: TGTGCCAGCAGCCCGGGACAGGGTATTCGAAGCTCTGGGGCCAACGTCCTGACTTTC
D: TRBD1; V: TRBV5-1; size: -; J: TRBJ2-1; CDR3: CASSSAGTGVDEQFF; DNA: TGCGCCAGCAGCTCGGCCGGGACAGGGGTCGATGAGCAGTTCTTC
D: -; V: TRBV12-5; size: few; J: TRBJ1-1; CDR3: CASGFEGSSTEAFF; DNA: TGTGCTAGTGGTTTCGAGGGGAGTTCCACTGAAGCTTTCTTT
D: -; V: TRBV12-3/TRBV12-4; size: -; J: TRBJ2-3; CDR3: CASNVRSTDTQYF; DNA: TGTGCCAGCAACGTCCGTAGCACAGATACGCAGTATTTT
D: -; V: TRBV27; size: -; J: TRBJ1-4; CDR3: CASSAKAVLNEMVFF; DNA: TGTGCCAGCAGTGCAAAAGCCGTCCTGAATGAAATGGTGTTTTTT
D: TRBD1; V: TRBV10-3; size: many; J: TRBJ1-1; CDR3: CAISDTTGGNTEAFF; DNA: TGTGCCATCAGTGATACTACAGGGGGCAACACTGAAGCTTTCTTT
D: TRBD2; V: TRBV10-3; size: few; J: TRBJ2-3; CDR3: CAISDFGRTISTDTQYF; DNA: TGTGCCATCAGTGACTTCGGGAGGACGATAAGCACAGATACGCAGTATTTT
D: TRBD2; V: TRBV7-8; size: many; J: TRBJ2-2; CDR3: CASSLRSGGTTGELFF; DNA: TGTGCCAGCAGCTTAAGAAGCGGGGGTACCACCGGGGAGCTGTTTTTT
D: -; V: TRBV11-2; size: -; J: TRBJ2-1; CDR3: CASSPRPDSMEFF; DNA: TGTGCCAGCAGCCCCCGACCGGACTCCATGGAGTTCTTC
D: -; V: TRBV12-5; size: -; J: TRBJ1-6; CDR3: CASGRDSFSPLHF; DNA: TGTGCTAGTGGTCGGGACTCCTTTTCACCCCTCCACTTT
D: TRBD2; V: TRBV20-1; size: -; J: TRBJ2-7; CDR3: CSARDRIAGLDEQYF; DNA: TGCAGTGCTAGAGATCGTATAGCGGGGCTCGACGAGCAGTACTTC
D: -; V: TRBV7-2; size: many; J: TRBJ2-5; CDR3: CASSLRSLAWETQYF; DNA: TGTGCCAGCAGCTTAAGATCACTAGCTTGGGAGACCCAGTACTTC
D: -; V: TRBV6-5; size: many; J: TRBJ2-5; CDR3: CASRGRTPFQETQYF; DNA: TGTGCCAGCAGGGGACGGACTCCTTTTCAAGAGACCCAGTACTTC
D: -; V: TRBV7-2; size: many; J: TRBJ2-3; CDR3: CASSARGASTDTQYF; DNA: TGTGCCAGCAGCGCACGGGGGGCTAGCACAGATACGCAGTATTTT
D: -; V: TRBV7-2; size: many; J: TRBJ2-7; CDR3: CASSPRWSYEQYF; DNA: TGTGCCAGCAGCCCACGGTGGTCTTACGAGCAGTACTTC
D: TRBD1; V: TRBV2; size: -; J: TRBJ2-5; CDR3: CASRVDRAETQYF; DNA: TGTGCCAGCAGAGTGGACAGGGCGGAGACCCAGTACTTC
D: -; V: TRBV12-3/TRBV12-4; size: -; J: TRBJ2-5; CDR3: CASSLGREQETQYF; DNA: TGTGCCAGCAGTTTAGGCAGGGAACAAGAGACCCAGTACTTC
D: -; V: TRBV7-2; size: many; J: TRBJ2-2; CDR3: CASITTANTGELFF; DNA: TGTGCCAGCATCACGACAGCGAACACCGGGGAGCTGTTTTTT
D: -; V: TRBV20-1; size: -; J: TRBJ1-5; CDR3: CSASPGETSNQPQHF; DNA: TGCAGTGCTAGCCCAGGGGAAACTAGCAATCAGCCCCAGCATTTT
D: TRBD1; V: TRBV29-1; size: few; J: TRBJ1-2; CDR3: CSVLHSGTDHGYTF; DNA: TGCAGCGTCCTCCATTCTGGGACAGACCATGGCTACACCTTC
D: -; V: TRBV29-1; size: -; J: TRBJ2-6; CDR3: CSVDSGANVLTF; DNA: TGCAGCGTTGACTCTGGGGCCAACGTCCTGACTTTC
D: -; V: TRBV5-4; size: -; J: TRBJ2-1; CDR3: CASSLAQDSYNEQFF; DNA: TGTGCCAGCAGCTTGGCCCAAGACTCCTACAATGAGCAGTTCTTC
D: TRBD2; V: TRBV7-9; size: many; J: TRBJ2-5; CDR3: CASSPGGAQYF; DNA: TGTGCCAGCAGCCCCGGGGGGGCCCAGTACTTC
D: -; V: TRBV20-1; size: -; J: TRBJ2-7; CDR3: CSAIGWGRIEQYF; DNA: TGCAGTGCTATCGGGTGGGGGCGAATCGAGCAGTACTTC
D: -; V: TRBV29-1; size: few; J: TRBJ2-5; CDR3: CSVGGLRETQYF; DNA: TGCAGCGTGGGGGGACTGAGGGAGACCCAGTACTTC
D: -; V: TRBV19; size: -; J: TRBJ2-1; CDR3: CASSEAPGEQFF; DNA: TGTGCCAGTAGTGAGGCCCCCGGTGAGCAGTTCTTC
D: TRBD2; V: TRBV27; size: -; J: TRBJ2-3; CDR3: CASSLYGGAIDTQYF; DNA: TGTGCCAGCAGTTTATACGGGGGGGCAATAGATACGCAGTATTTT
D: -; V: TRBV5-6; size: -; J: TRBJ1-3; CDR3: CASSHLSGSSGNTIYF; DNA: TGTGCCAGCAGCCATCTTAGTGGGAGCTCTGGAAACACCATATATTTT
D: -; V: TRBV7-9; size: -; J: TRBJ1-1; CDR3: CASSARNENTEAFF; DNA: TGTGCCAGCAGCGCGCGTAACGAGAACACTGAAGCTTTCTTT
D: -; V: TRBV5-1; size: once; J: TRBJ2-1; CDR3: CASSPQGGISYNEQFF; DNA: TGCGCCAGCAGCCCCCAAGGGGGGATATCCTACAATGAGCAGTTCTTC
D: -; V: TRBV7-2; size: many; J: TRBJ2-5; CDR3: CASSLTVWGSETQYF; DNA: TGTGCCAGCAGCTTAACTGTCTGGGGGTCCGAGACCCAGTACTTC
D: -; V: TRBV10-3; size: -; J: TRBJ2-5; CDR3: CASMRDVQETQYF; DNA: TGTGCCAGTATGCGGGACGTCCAAGAGACCCAGTACTTC
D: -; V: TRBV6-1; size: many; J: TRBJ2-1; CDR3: CASSQKVNEQFF; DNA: TGTGCCAGCAGTCAAAAGGTGAATGAGCAGTTCTTC
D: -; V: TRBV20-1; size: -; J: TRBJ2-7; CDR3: CSARDGASQYF; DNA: TGCAGTGCTAGAGATGGGGCTAGTCAGTACTTC
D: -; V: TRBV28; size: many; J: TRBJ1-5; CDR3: CASRVHSSNQPQHF; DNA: TGTGCCAGCAGAGTCCACAGTAGCAATCAGCCCCAGCATTTT
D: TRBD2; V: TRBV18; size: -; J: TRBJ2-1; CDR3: CASSPFLAGGYNEQFF; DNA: TGTGCCAGCTCACCGTTCCTAGCGGGGGGCTACAATGAGCAGTTCTTC
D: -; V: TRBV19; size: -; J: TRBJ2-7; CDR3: CASSIGREQYF; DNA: TGTGCCAGTAGTATAGGGAGGGAGCAGTACTTC
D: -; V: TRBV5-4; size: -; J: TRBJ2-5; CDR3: CASSWGGGAGQETQYF; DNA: TGTGCCAGCAGCTGGGGAGGGGGCGCGGGGCAAGAGACCCAGTACTTC
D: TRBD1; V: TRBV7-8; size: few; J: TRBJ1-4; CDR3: CASRSGTGGEKLFF; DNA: TGTGCCAGCAGATCCGGGACAGGGGGCGAAAAACTGTTTTTT
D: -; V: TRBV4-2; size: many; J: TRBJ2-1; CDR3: CASSHSSNEQFF; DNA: TGTGCCAGCAGCCACAGTTCCAATGAGCAGTTCTTC
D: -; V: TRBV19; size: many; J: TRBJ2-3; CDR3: CASTQLGRTTDTQYF; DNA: TGTGCCAGCACCCAGCTAGGTAGGACCACAGATACGCAGTATTTT
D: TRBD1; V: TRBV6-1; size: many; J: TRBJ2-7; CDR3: CASSRDSEQYF; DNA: TGTGCCAGCAGCCGGGACAGCGAGCAGTACTTC
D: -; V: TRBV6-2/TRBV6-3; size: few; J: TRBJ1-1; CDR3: CASSYNIGPSFF; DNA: TGTGCCAGCAGTTATAACATTGGGCCGTCTTTCTTT
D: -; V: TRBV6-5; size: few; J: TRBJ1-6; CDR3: CASSAEYSPLHF; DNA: TGTGCCAGCAGTGCTGAGTATTCACCCCTCCACTTT
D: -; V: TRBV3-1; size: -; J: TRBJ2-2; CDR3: CASSRAGAVNTGELFF; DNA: TGTGCCAGCAGCCGGGCGGGGGCGGTCAACACCGGGGAGCTGTTTTTT
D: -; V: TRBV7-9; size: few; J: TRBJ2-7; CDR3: CASTSYGSYEQYF; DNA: TGTGCCAGCACCTCTTACGGTTCCTACGAGCAGTACTTC
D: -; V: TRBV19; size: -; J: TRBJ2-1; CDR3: CASAPPGAEQFF; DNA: TGTGCCAGTGCACCCCCCGGGGCTGAGCAGTTCTTC
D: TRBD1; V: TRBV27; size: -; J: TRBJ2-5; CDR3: CASSLYRGGETQYF; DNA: TGTGCCAGCAGTTTATACAGGGGTGGGGAGACCCAGTACTTC
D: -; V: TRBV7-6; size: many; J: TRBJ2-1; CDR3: CASSLEIGEQFF; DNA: TGTGCCAGCAGCTTAGAGATTGGTGAGCAGTTCTTC
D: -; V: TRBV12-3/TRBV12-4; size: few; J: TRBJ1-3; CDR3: CASSLGPLGNTIYF; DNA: TGTGCCAGCAGTTTGGGCCCCCTTGGAAACACCATATATTTT
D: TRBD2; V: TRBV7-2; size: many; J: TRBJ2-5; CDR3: CASSLGAGGPGSQYF; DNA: TGTGCCAGCAGCTTAGGGGCGGGAGGGCCGGGGTCCCAGTACTTC
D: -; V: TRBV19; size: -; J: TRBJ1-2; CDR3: CASSDQQRYGYTF; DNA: TGTGCCAGTAGTGACCAACAGCGGTATGGCTACACCTTC
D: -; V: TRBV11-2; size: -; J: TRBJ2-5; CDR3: CASSFSEGLGTQYF; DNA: TGTGCCAGCAGCTTTTCGGAGGGGCTGGGGACCCAGTACTTC
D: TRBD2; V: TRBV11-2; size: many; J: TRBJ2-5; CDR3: CASSLGGSGGGEETQYF; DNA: TGTGCCAGCAGCTTAGGGGGTAGCGGGGGGGGGGAAGAGACCCAGTACTTC